This T cell receptor (beta chain) was documented in a study of T-cell reconstitution after alpha-beta-depleted transplantation in children. Preparing the TCRbeta library involved the use of unique molecular identifiers. TCRdb used MiXCR to reprocess the PCR reads, holding one entry per CDR3 protein. The table lists a few hundred thousand distinct CDR3 sequences, approximately 10% of them singletons. This clonotype has more than one count but fewer than ten. The length of the CDR3 is 17 residues. The germline V gene encodes CDR1 MNHNS and CDR2 SASEGT. V lost 5 bases to trimming and J lost 2 bases; unmatched junction nucleotides: 14.

The clonotype comes from a human donor who donated a stem cell graft to a child with acute myeloid leukemia. The genes are TRBV6-1 and TRBJ2-5, with 7 nucleotides matching TRBD2. The sequencing here drew on PBMCs from the stem cell graft donor, taken from the stem cell graft. CDR3 coding DNA: TGTGCCAGCAGTACCCGTTGGGGCGGGAGAGGGCAAGAGACCCAGTACTTC. This translates into CASSTRWGGRGQETQYF.